The 10 T cell receptor beta chains below come from one sample, sequenced in a study of identical twins. TCRdb re-called the 5' RACE reads with MiXCR, one entry per CDR3 protein. The repertoire holds roughly 490,000 distinct CDR3 sequences, with over 11% as singletons. These records were also assigned to another study, of yellow fever vaccine responses in identical twins.

Sample: CD4+ T cells sorted from blood. The receptors were sampled from a woman between 18 and 30 years old in good health.

This chain links TRBV28 with TRBJ1-2; D is undetermined. V was cut by 7 bases and J by 6 bases, with 12 bases left in between. CDR1 and CDR2 from the germline V gene are MDHEN and SYDVKM. The CDR3 is 12 residues long. The CDR3 DNA follows: TGTGCCAGCACGGCTCGTTTGGATGGCTACACCTTC. It translates to CASTARLDGYTF.

This clonotype came up a few times. The final CDR3 position lacks the conserved phenylalanine or tryptophan, pointing to a likely read error. The limits of the CDR3 on the DNA are not certain, so only TCRdb's listed CDR3 is given. The chain carries TRBV7-9 and TRBJ2-1; the table's D call, TRBD1, has no DNA check behind it. The CDR3 spans 12 amino acids, including both terminal residues. Germline CDR1 reads SEHNR; CDR2 reads FQNEAQ (reference sequence). CDR3: CASSPPAGTAAL.

This clonotype was observed a handful of times. The rearrangement uses TRBV28 and TRBJ2-7, with D uncertain. The germline gives CDR1 MDHEN, CDR2 SYDVKM. V was cut by 5 bases and J by 2 bases, with 4 bases left in between. The CDR3 loop spans 11 amino acids. CDR3 loop: CASSVPYEQYF. The CDR3 nucleotides are TGTGCCAGCAGTGTACCCTACGAGCAGTACTTC. The whole variable domain, filled in from reference TRBV28 and TRBJ2-7, reads DVKVTQSSRYLVKRTGEKVFLECVQDMDHENMFWYRQDPGLGLRLIYFSYDVKMKEKGDIPEGYSVSREKKERFSLILESASTNQTSMYLCASSVPYEQYFGPGTRLTVT.

V and J are TRBV7-3 and TRBJ2-3; 8 bases are a match to TRBD2. The CDR3 loop spans 16 amino acids. Germline values: CDR1 SGHTA, CDR2 FQGTGA. The V and J ends lost 1 base and 5 bases, in that order; junction bases with no gene match: 8. CDR3 region: CASSLRPGGAEDTQYF. For the CDR3, the DNA is TGTGCCAGCAGCTTAAGACCGGGGGGGGCTGAAGATACGCAGTATTTT.

About this clonotype itself: A read error is possible here, since a much larger clone lies one base away. The V gene is TRBV20-1, the J gene TRBJ2-3; 11 nucleotides align to TRBD1. CDR3 length equals 15 residues. The germline gives CDR1 DFQATT, CDR2 SNEGSKA (reference sequence). For the CDR3, the DNA is TGCTGTGCTAGAGGGAGGGACAGGGGGACAGATACGCAGTATTTT. Its translation is CCARGRDRGTDTQYF.

V and J are TRBV28 and TRBJ2-7, with D perhaps matching TRBD1 (5 bases). The germline V gene has CDR1 MDHEN and CDR2 SYDVKM. This CDR3 has 14 amino acids. Deletions cut 5 bases from V and 1 base from J, with 12 bases between. Written as DNA, the CDR3 is TGTGCCAGCAGTCCTCCCAGACAGTCCTACGAGCAGTACTTC. It translates to CASSPPRQSYEQYF.

V gene TRBV7-6 combines with J gene TRBJ2-3; D is undetermined. The germline V gene encodes CDR1 SGHVS and CDR2 FNYEAQ. V shed 0 bases and J shed 6 bases, with 16 bases lying between them. The CDR3 runs to 16 residues. The CDR3 region is CASSLANGRTSDTQYF. The CDR3, as DNA: TGTGCCAGCAGCTTAGCGAATGGAAGGACCTCGGATACGCAGTATTTT.

In regard to this clonotype: Relative to the germline gene, one junction end is altered; a read error may explain this. The rearrangement uses TRBV29-1 and TRBJ2-3, with 7 bases fitting TRBD2. Germline CDR1 SQVTM, CDR2 ANQGSEA. CDR3 length equals 16 residues. CDR3 in DNA: TGCATCGTTGAAGATCTTGCGGGAGAGGGTGCAGATACGCAGTATTTT. Residues: CIVEDLAGEGADTQYF.

The CDR3, as DNA: TGCGCCAGCAGCCACGGAAACCAAGAGACCCAGTACTTC. It specifies CASSHGNQETQYF. This chain joins TRBV5-1 and TRBJ2-5; D is unclear. Germline CDR1 and CDR2: SGHRS and YFSETQ. The CDR3 has 13 residues. V lost 4 bases to trimming and J lost 0 bases, with 7 bases between them.

This chain connects TRBV20-1 to TRBJ2-5, with TRBD1 matching 8 bases. This CDR3 is 13 amino acids long. The V segment lost 3 bases and the J segment 5 bases; nucleotides outside the gene matches: 5. The germline CDR1 and CDR2 sequences are DFQATT and SNEGSKA (reference sequence). This chain's CDR3 is CSASDHRGETQYF. As DNA, the CDR3 is TGCAGTGCTAGCGACCACAGGGGGGAGACCCAGTACTTC.